This T cell receptor beta chain is drawn from a study of identical twins. General observations from the study: Some out-of-frame alpha sequences were shared by twins, and these showed excess low generation probability.

This CDR3 contains 12 residues. The germline V gene encodes CDR1 MNHNY and CDR2 SVGAGI (reference sequence). V dropped 0 bases and J dropped 5 bases, with 5 bases sitting between them. This clonotype was observed a handful of times. Its cognate antigen is unknown. TCRdb ran MiXCR on the 5' RACE reads and lists one entry per CDR3 protein. In the table there are 570,000 or so distinct CDR3 sequences, 7.5% to 10% of which are singletons. The sample was also reused in another study, on yellow fever vaccine responses in identical twins.

The rearrangement uses TRBV6-6 and TRBJ2-7; D is undetermined. Sample: PBMCs. The receptor was isolated from a woman between 18 and 29 years old in good health. Written as DNA, the CDR3 is TGTGCCAGCAGTTACTCGGGTGACGAGCAGTACTTC. Amino acids: CASSYSGDEQYF.